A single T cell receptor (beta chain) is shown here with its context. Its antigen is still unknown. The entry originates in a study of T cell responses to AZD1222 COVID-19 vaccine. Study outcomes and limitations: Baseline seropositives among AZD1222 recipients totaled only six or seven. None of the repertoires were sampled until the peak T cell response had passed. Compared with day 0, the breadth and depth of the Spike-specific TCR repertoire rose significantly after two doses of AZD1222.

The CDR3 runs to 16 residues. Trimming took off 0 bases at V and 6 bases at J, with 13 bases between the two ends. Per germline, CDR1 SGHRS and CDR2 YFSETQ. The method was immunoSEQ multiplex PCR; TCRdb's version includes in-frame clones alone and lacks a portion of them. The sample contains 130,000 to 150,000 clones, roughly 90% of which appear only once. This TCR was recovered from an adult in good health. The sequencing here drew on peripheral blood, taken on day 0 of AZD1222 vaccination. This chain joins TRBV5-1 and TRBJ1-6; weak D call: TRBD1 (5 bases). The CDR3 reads CASSLVAGTANSPLHF. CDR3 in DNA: TGCGCCAGCAGCTTGGTTGCAGGGACCGCTAATTCACCCCTCCACTTT.